The 10 T cell receptor beta chains listed next were all sequenced from one sample in a study of cytomegalovirus exposure and HLA in healthy donors. The PCR contained 60 Vbeta and 13 Jbeta primers. TCRdb's copy holds only in-frame clones and misses some; the assay was immunoSEQ multiplex PCR. The profile shows more than 70,000 clones, about three quarters of them singletons. Sequencing was done on a sample of PBMCs. Receptor source: a man aged 25-45 years in good health and CMV-seropositive.

The chain employs TRBV5-6 and TRBJ1-1, with 7 bases fitting TRBD1. J gave up 5 bases and V 3 bases, and 10 bases lay outside the gene matches. CDR3 length: 15 amino acids. Per germline, CDR1 SGHDT and CDR2 YYEEEE. As DNA, the CDR3 is TGTGCCAGCAGCTCGACACAGGGGTTTCAGACTGAAGCTTTCTTT. Protein sequence: CASSSTQGFQTEAFF.

The CDR3 nucleotides read TGTGCCAGCAGCACCCGACCAAAAATAGCGGGACGAAACTACGAGCAGTACTTC. Residues: CASSTRPKIAGRNYEQYF. The chain has TRBV11-3 and TRBJ2-7; 8 bases agree with TRBD2. J lost 3 bases, V lost 5 bases, and 18 bases had no gene match. Germline V gene data show CDR1 as SGHNT and CDR2 as YENEEA. The CDR3 loop spans 18 amino acids.

This clone was seen a single time. V is TRBV7-3 and J is TRBJ2-2; the match to TRBD2 covers 7 bases. Germline V gene sequence: CDR1 SGHTA, CDR2 FQGTGA. The J segment lost 0 bases and the V segment lost 2 bases, leaving 3 bases of the junction unmatched. This CDR3 region has 16 residues. The CDR3 nucleotides read TGTGCCAGCAGCTTAGGGCTAGCGGCGAACACCGGGGAGCTGTTTTTT. Translation: CASSLGLAANTGELFF. The whole variable domain, remainder taken from reference TRBV7-3 and TRBJ2-2, is GAGVSQTPSNKVTEKGKYVELRCDPISGHTALYWYRQSLGQGPEFLIYFQGTGAADDSGLPNDRFFAVRPEGSVSTLKIQRTERGDSAVYLCASSLGLAANTGELFFGEGSRLTVL.

The chain carries TRBV7-9 and TRBJ2-7; D remains unclear. Germline V gene lookup returns CDR1 SEHNR and CDR2 FQNEAQ (reference sequence). V was clipped by 0 bases and J by 3 bases, with 6 bases between them. The CDR3 sequence is 13 residues long. Here the CDR3 DNA reads TGTGCCAGCAGCTTAGCAGAAAACTACGAGCAGTACGTC. The encoded protein is CASSLAENYEQYV.

CDR3 nucleotides: TGTGCCAGCAGCGTGCCGACAGGGGCTTTGAACACTGAAGCTTTCTTT. Its protein is CASSVPTGALNTEAFF. The rearrangement joins TRBV2 to TRBJ1-1; 8 bases line up with TRBD1. V lost 6 bases to trimming and J lost 0 bases; unmatched junction nucleotides: 9. CDR3 length: 16 residues. Germline V CDR1 and CDR2: SNHLY, FYNNEI.

V gene TRBV7-3 combines with J gene TRBJ2-5, with D perhaps TRBD1 (5 bases). Trimming took 2 bases from V and 5 from J, leaving 9 bases between them. The CDR3 has 13 residues. The V gene's germline CDR1 is SGHTA and CDR2 FQGTGA. CDR3 nucleotides: TGTGCCAGCAGCTTAGGGGCCGGGGAGACCCAGTACTTC. Protein sequence: CASSLGAGETQYF. The full variable domain, rest sourced from reference TRBV7-3 and TRBJ2-5, is GAGVSQTPSNKVTEKGKYVELRCDPISGHTALYWYRQSLGQGPEFLIYFQGTGAADDSGLPNDRFFAVRPEGSVSTLKIQRTERGDSAVYLCASSLGAGETQYFGPGTRLLVL.

The CDR3 region has the DNA TGTGCCAGCAGTTCAGGGACAGGGGGCTACGAGCAGTACGTC. Translating it yields CASSSGTGGYEQYV. This rearrangement joins TRBV6-1 to TRBJ2-7, with 11 bases matching TRBD1. Germline CDR1 and CDR2: MNHNS and SASEGT. V shed 5 bases and J 3 bases; nucleotides not matched to a gene: 3. CDR3 length: 14 residues.

The V call is TRBV6-1, the J call TRBJ2-3, with TRBD2 identical over 11 bases. Trimming at V came to 4 bases and at J to 3 bases, leaving 6 bases not matched to a gene. Germline values: CDR1 MNHNS, CDR2 SASEGT. CDR3 length: 16 amino acids. The CDR3 DNA reads as TGTGCCAGCAGTGCCCCGACTAGCGGGAAAACAGATACGCAGTATTTT. Its translation: CASSAPTSGKTDTQYF.

This chain links TRBV7-9 with TRBJ1-3, with a weak D call TRBD1 (6 bases). The V and J ends lost 5 bases and 3 bases respectively, with 11 bases between them. The CDR3 totals 14 residues. Germline lookup yields CDR1 SEHNR and CDR2 FQNEAQ (reference sequence). CDR3 protein: CASSRGGFGNTIYF. CDR3 in DNA: TGTGCCAGCAGCCGCGGGGGCTTTGGAAACACCATATATTTT.

The chain combines TRBV29-1 with TRBJ1-1, with D maybe TRBD1 (5 bases). The V gene lost 7 bases and the J gene lost 1 base, with 13 bases spanning the gap. Germline loops: CDR1 SQVTM, CDR2 ANQGSEA. There are 13 residues in the CDR3. The CDR3 DNA sequence: TGCAGCGCCTCCGGGACTCAGAACACTGAAGCTTTCTTT. Amino acids: CSASGTQNTEAFF.